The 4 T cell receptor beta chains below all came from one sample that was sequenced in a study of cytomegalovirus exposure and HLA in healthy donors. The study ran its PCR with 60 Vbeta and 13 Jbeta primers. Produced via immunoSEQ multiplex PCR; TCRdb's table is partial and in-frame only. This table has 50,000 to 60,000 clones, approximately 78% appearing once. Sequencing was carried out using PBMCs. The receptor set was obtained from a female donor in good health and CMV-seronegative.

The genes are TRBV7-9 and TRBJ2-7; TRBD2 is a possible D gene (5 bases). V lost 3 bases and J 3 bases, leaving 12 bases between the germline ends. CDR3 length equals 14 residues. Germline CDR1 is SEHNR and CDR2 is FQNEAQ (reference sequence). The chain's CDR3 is CASSLASLSYEQYF. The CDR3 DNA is TGTGCCAGCAGCTTGGCTAGCTTGAGCTACGAGCAGTACTTC.

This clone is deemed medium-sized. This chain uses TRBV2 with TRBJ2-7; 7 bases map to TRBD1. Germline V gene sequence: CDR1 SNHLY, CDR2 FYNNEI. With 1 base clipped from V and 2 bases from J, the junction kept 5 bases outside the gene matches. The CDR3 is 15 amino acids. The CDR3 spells CASSEVRGQTYEQYF. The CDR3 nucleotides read TGTGCCAGCAGTGAAGTCAGGGGACAGACCTACGAGCAGTACTTC.

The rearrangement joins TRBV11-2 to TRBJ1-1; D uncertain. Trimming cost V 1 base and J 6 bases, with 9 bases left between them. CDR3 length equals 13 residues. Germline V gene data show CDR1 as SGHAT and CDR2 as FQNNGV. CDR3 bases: TGTGCCAGCAGCTTAGGCGCGGGCGCTGAAGCTTTCTTT. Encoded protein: CASSLGAGAEAFF.

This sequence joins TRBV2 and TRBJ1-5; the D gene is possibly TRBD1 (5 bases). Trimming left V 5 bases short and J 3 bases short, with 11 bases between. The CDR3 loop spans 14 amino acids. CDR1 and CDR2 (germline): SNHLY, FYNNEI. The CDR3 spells CASSPQGLNQPQHF. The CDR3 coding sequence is TGTGCCAGCAGTCCCCAGGGCCTCAATCAGCCCCAGCATTTT. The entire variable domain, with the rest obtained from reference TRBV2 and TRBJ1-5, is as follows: EPEVTQTPSHQVTQMGQEVILRCVPISNHLYFYWYRQILGQKVEFLVSFYNNEISEKSEIFDDQFSVERPDGSNFTLKIRSTKLEDSAMYFCASSPQGLNQPQHFGDGTRLSIL.